These 18 T cell receptor beta chains originate from one sample sequenced in a study of T-cell memory formation after mild COVID-19. TCRdb used MiXCR to reprocess the 5' RACE reads, holding one entry per CDR3 protein. The repertoire holds about 540,000 distinct CDR3 sequences, with over 20% as singletons. The sequenced sample was PBMCs or a T cell subset sorted from them (not recorded which). All receptors derive from an adult woman who had mild COVID-19 (a few samples of this study predate the infection). Cell type and time point are not known.

This clonotype has just a few counts. The CDR3 here is CASSHSTQGAEGETQYF. CDR3 in DNA: TGTGCCAGCAGCCACTCAACCCAGGGGGCGGAAGGAGAGACCCAGTACTTC. The genes are TRBV3-1 and TRBJ2-5; 8 nucleotides match TRBD1. From germline, CDR1 is LGHDT and CDR2 YNNKEL (reference sequence). The CDR3 runs to 17 residues. Germline trimming cut 3 bases from V and 4 bases from J; bases unmatched to any gene: 13.

This clonotype was observed a few times. V is TRBV12-3 or TRBV12-4 and J is TRBJ2-3; D call uncertain. The CDR3 spans 14 residues. Trimming shortened V by 2 bases and J by 0 bases, and 6 bases separated the two germline ends. CDR3 protein: CASSLSRSTDTQYF. The CDR3 nucleotides are TGTGCCAGCAGTTTATCCAGGAGCACAGATACGCAGTATTTT.

The rearrangement joins TRBV5-4 to TRBJ2-1; 12 nucleotides agree with TRBD1. The CDR3 contains 15 residues. Unmatched junction bases numbered 5, after V lost 2 bases and J lost 8 bases. The germline gives CDR1 SGHNT, CDR2 YYREEE (reference sequence). The CDR3 nucleotides read TGTGCCAGCAGCTTCGGGGACAGGGGGCACGATGAGCAGTTCTTC. Translated, it gives CASSFGDRGHDEQFF.

This clonotype has a handful of counts. The J gene is TRBJ1-2, the V gene TRBV7-9; D remains unclear. This CDR3 is built from 16 residues. Germline V gene sequence: CDR1 SEHNR, CDR2 FQNEAQ (reference sequence). The V end was cut by 1 base, the J end by 5 bases, with 17 bases between. The CDR3 DNA sequence: TGTGCCAGCAGCTTAGGGGCAACACGGCCTGAATATGGCTACACCTTC. Its translation is CASSLGATRPEYGYTF.

The chain carries TRBV15 and TRBJ2-5; D might be TRBD2 (5 bases). This CDR3 spans 16 amino acids. V was shortened by 0 bases and J by 1 base, with 12 bases between the two germline ends. CDR1 and CDR2 from the germline V gene are LNHNV and YYDKDF (reference sequence). Written as DNA, the CDR3 is TGTGCCACCAGCAGAGACCGAGGGCTCCTCCAAGAGACCCAGTACTTC. Translation: CATSRDRGLLQETQYF. The full variable domain, in which reference TRBV15 and TRBJ2-5 provide the parts outside the CDR3, is DAMVIQNPRYQVTQFGKPVTLSCSQTLNHNVMYWYQQKSSQAPKLLFHYYDKDFNNEADTPDNFQSRRPNTSFCFLDIRSPGLGDTAMYLCATSRDRGLLQETQYFGPGTRLLVL.

V is TRBV24-1 and J is TRBJ2-1; 7 nucleotides line up with TRBD2. Losses at the gene ends were 2 bases for V and 4 bases for J; bases not matched to a gene: 4. CDR1 KGHDR and CDR2 SFDVKD come from the germline V gene. The CDR3 has 15 residues. Here the CDR3 DNA reads TGTGCCACCAGTGATTGGCGGGGGAAATACAATGAGCAGTTCTTC. Protein: CATSDWRGKYNEQFF.

The J gene is TRBJ2-4, the V gene TRBV20-1, with D tentatively TRBD1 (5 bases). The CDR3 loop spans 16 amino acids. Germline lookup yields CDR1 DFQATT and CDR2 SNEGSKA (reference sequence). The germline V and J ends were trimmed by 1 base and 1 base, with 14 bases remaining between them. The CDR3 reads CSARGAGNRAKNIQYF. CDR3 coding DNA: TGCAGTGCTAGAGGGGCAGGGAATCGGGCCAAAAACATTCAGTACTTC.

This clonotype was seen only a few times. The chain recombines TRBV5-1 with TRBJ2-7; 11 nucleotides agree with TRBD1. Per the germline V gene, CDR1 is SGHRS and CDR2 is YFSETQ. Trimming at V came to 7 bases and at J to 3 bases, leaving 6 bases not matched to a gene. CDR3 length equals 14 residues. The CDR3 nucleotides read TGCGCCAGCGGTCCGGGGACAGGGGGCTACGAGCAGTACTTC. Residues: CASGPGTGGYEQYF. Full variable domain (missing parts from reference TRBV5-1 and TRBJ2-7): KAGVTQTPRYLIKTRGQQVTLSCSPISGHRSVSWYQQTPGQGLQFLFEYFSETQRNKGNFPGRFSGRQFSNSRSEMNVSTLELGDSALYLCASGPGTGGYEQYFGPGTRLTVT.

There are a few counts of this clonotype. The chain links TRBV20-1 to TRBJ2-2; either TRBD1 or TRBD2 may fit D (5 bases each). Looked up from germline, CDR1 is DFQATT and CDR2 is SNEGSKA (reference sequence). The CDR3 sequence is 15 residues long. V was trimmed by 1 base and J by 5 bases, leaving 14 bases between them. DNA of the CDR3: TGCAGTGCTAGAGTTGCCGGGGACCCAACCGGGGAGCTGTTTTTT. Amino acid sequence: CSARVAGDPTGELFF.

The V call is TRBV7-2, the J call TRBJ2-2, with 8 bases aligning to TRBD1. This CDR3 is built from 14 residues. J was trimmed by 7 bases and V by 7 bases; bases with no gene match: 8. Germline V gene lookup returns CDR1 SGHTA and CDR2 FQGNSA. DNA for the CDR3: TGTGCCAGCATCGCGACAGGGGCCGTCGGGGAGCTGTTTTTT. It yields the protein CASIATGAVGELFF.

This clonotype came up a few times. The chain joins TRBV11-2 to TRBJ1-2; TRBD1 agrees at 9 bases. The J segment lost 7 bases and the V segment lost 8 bases, leaving 11 bases of the junction unmatched. This CDR3 region has 14 residues. CDR1 is SGHAT, CDR2 FQNNGV, per germline. CDR3 sequence reads: CASAPTGTGPGYTF. The CDR3 DNA follows: TGTGCCAGCGCCCCCACCGGGACAGGGCCTGGCTACACCTTC.

This clonotype was seen a single time. This chain joins TRBV10-3 and TRBJ2-5, with 7 bases lining up with TRBD2. Germline-derived CDR1 and CDR2 are ENHRY and SYGVKD. With 4 bases clipped from V and 3 bases from J, the junction kept 5 bases outside the gene matches. This CDR3 is 14 amino acids long. The CDR3 bases are TGTGCCATCAGTGGGGGGGGTCCAGAAGAGACCCAGTACTTC. Translating it yields CAISGGGPEETQYF.

This clonotype was counted between two and nine times. The V gene is TRBV11-3, the J gene TRBJ2-7; 11 nucleotides line up with TRBD2. Germline V gene data show CDR1 as SGHNT and CDR2 as YENEEA. The J segment lost 2 bases and the V segment lost 4 bases, leaving 7 bases of the junction unmatched. The CDR3 spans 16 residues. The CDR3, as DNA: TGTGCCAGCAGCTACGCTAGCGGGGGGACCCCCTACGAGCAGTACTTC. Protein product: CASSYASGGTPYEQYF.

This clonotype has more than one count but fewer than ten. The V gene is TRBV11-2, the J gene TRBJ1-5; D remains ambiguous. CDR3 length equals 13 residues. CDR1 and CDR2 (germline): SGHAT, FQNNGV. Between the trimmed V and J ends, which lost 0 bases and 5 bases, there was a span of 5 bases. The CDR3 loop is CASSLEMDQPQHF. CDR3 DNA sequence: TGTGCCAGCAGCTTAGAGATGGATCAGCCCCAGCATTTT.

This clonotype came up a few times. This chain joins TRBV20-1 and TRBJ1-2; D is perhaps TRBD1 (6 bases). This CDR3 comprises 13 residues. V was trimmed by 3 bases and J by 6 bases, leaving 14 bases between them. Germline V gene data show CDR1 as DFQATT and CDR2 as SNEGSKA (reference sequence). The CDR3 DNA reads TGCAGTGCTAGGCCCCCAGGGGTGGATGGCTACACCTTC. This gives the protein CSARPPGVDGYTF.

This clonotype was detected only a few times. This chain links TRBV30 with TRBJ2-5, with D perhaps assigned TRBD1 or TRBD2 (5 bases each). Germline values: CDR1 GTSNPN, CDR2 SVGIG (reference sequence). The CDR3 runs 14 residues. Deletions cut 1 base from V and 5 bases from J, with 14 bases between. CDR3 sequence reads: CAWSGMNWGETQYF. CDR3 nucleotides: TGTGCCTGGAGTGGGATGAATTGGGGGGAGACCCAGTACTTC.

This clonotype was observed at least ten times. The chain uses TRBV7-2 and TRBJ2-7; 10 nucleotides agree with TRBD1. V was clipped by 5 bases and J by 0 bases; unmatched bases: 1. The V gene's germline CDR1 is SGHTA and CDR2 FQGNSA. This CDR3 has 14 residues. CDR3 residues: CASSRDRGSYEQYF. CDR3 DNA: TGTGCCAGCAGCAGGGACAGGGGCTCCTACGAGCAGTACTTC.

The chain employs TRBV30 and TRBJ2-7; the match to TRBD2 covers 11 bases. From germline, CDR1 is GTSNPN and CDR2 SVGIG (reference sequence). V was clipped by 5 bases and J by 3 bases; unmatched bases: 3. This CDR3 has 13 amino acids. CDR3 DNA sequence: TGTGCCTGGCATGGACTAGCGGGCTACGAGCAGTACTTC. Its protein product is CAWHGLAGYEQYF.